One and the same sample provided the 26 T cell receptor beta chains below, sequenced in a study of T-cell reconstitution after alpha-beta-depleted transplantation in children. TCRbeta library preparation incorporated unique molecular identifiers. TCRdb itself ran the PCR reads through MiXCR, one entry per CDR3 protein. The repertoire consists of nearly 350,000 distinct CDR3 sequences, with roughly 16% occurring once and the leading ten covering around 43%. This specimen consisted of PBMCs, mostly from graft donor cells, obtained 360 days after TCRalphabeta/CD19-depleted stem cell transplant. Every receptor here comes from a male patient aged 2-15 years who had a stem cell transplant for acute lymphoblastic leukemia, so the T cells may come from the graft donor.

The chain is built from TRBV12-3 or TRBV12-4 and TRBJ2-1; TRBD1 agrees at 8 bases. The CDR3 has 12 residues. V lost 6 bases, J lost 8 bases, and 3 bases stayed unmatched. CDR3: CASSQGAHEQFF. CDR3 nucleotide sequence: TGTGCCAGCAGCCAGGGGGCCCATGAGCAGTTCTTC.

This clonotype was detected ten times or more. The V gene is TRBV6-5, the J gene TRBJ2-5, with TRBD1 matching over 7 bases. The CDR3 spans 14 residues. Looked up from germline, CDR1 is MNHEY and CDR2 is SVGAGI. With V trimmed by 1 base and J by 3 bases, 2 bases remained unmatched. For the CDR3, the DNA is TGTGCCAGCAGTTACTTCCAGGGGGAAGAGACCCAGTACTTC. Translating it yields CASSYFQGEETQYF.

This sequence joins TRBV30 and TRBJ2-2; perhaps TRBD1 as D (6 bases). The CDR3 spans 13 residues. The V end was cut by 4 bases, the J end by 5 bases, with 11 bases between. The germline V gene encodes CDR1 GTSNPN and CDR2 SVGIG (reference sequence). This CDR3 is CAWTGVGTGELFF. CDR3 sequence (DNA): TGTGCCTGGACAGGGGTTGGGACCGGGGAGCTGTTTTTT.

This clonotype showed up just a few times. V is TRBV9 and J is TRBJ2-5, with D perhaps matching TRBD1 or TRBD2 (6 bases each). Germline CDR1 reads SGDLS; CDR2 reads YYNGEE. V was clipped by 3 bases and J by 1 base, with 13 bases between them. The CDR3 has 15 residues. The CDR3 coding sequence is TGTGCCAGCAGCGCACAGGGACTTTCCCAAGAGACCCAGTACTTC. Translated, it gives CASSAQGLSQETQYF.

J is TRBJ2-4 and V is TRBV10-3; 7 bases line up with TRBD1. CDR1 and CDR2 (germline): ENHRY, SYGVKD. The CDR3 is 15 residues long. Trimming cost V 3 bases and J 1 base; bases outside gene matches: 3. This CDR3 is CAISDNRGAKNIQYF. The CDR3 bases are TGTGCCATCAGTGACAACAGGGGTGCCAAAAACATTCAGTACTTC.

The rearrangement uses TRBV7-9 and TRBJ1-2, with 9 bases aligning to TRBD1. V gave up 4 bases and J gave up 4 bases; unmatched junction bases: 13. The V gene's germline CDR1 is SEHNR and CDR2 FQNEAQ (reference sequence). This CDR3 contains 17 residues. The CDR3 DNA is TGTGCCAGCAGCTCGACCCTTTCGGACAGGGGTACCTATGGCTACACCTTC. It encodes CASSSTLSDRGTYGYTF.

The rearrangement links TRBV27 to TRBJ2-5; 7 bases agree with TRBD1. Germline V lookup: CDR1 MNHEY, CDR2 SMNVEV (reference sequence). The length of the CDR3 is 18 residues. Trimming removed 5 bases from V and 1 base from J; junction bases left unmatched: 16. The chain's CDR3 is CASSTVRLRDSPQETQYF. As DNA, the CDR3 is TGTGCCAGCAGTACCGTTCGCCTCCGGGACAGCCCCCAAGAGACCCAGTACTTC.

The table lists this clonotype with many counts. The rearrangement joins TRBV28 to TRBJ2-7; D is ambiguous. CDR3 length: 16 residues. Germline values: CDR1 MDHEN, CDR2 SYDVKM. The ends were cut back, 1 base at V and 2 bases at J, with 15 bases in the middle. The CDR3 DNA sequence: TGTGCCAGCAGTTTATTTGTAGGTCGAGCTCCCTACGAGCAGTACTTC. This translates into CASSLFVGRAPYEQYF.

At least ten counts were recorded for this clonotype. This sequence joins TRBV12-3 or TRBV12-4 and TRBJ2-1; D is ambiguous. Trimming removed 6 bases from V and 8 bases from J, with 14 bases in between. The CDR3 spans 13 residues. This CDR3 is CASRFLGGYEQFF. The CDR3 DNA sequence: TGTGCCAGCAGATTCCTTGGTGGGTATGAGCAGTTCTTC.

This clonotype has a count of ten or more. The CDR3 DNA sequence: TGTGCCAGCAGCCAAGTAGACCAGGGAGTCATGAACACTGAAGCTTTCTTT. Amino acids: CASSQVDQGVMNTEAFF. This sequence joins TRBV4-2 and TRBJ1-1; a possible D gene is TRBD1 (5 bases). Per the germline V gene, CDR1 is LGHNA and CDR2 is YNFKEQ. V lost 1 base, J lost 0 bases, and 15 bases lay in between. The CDR3 covers 17 residues.

The table lists this clonotype with a few counts. J is TRBJ2-5 and V is TRBV10-3; D possibly uses TRBD1 or TRBD2 (6 bases each). Germline CDR1 reads ENHRY; CDR2 reads SYGVKD. V lost 0 bases, J lost 5 bases, and 10 bases lay in between. The CDR3 has 14 residues. The CDR3 DNA reads TGTGCCATCAGTGAGTCTGGAGGGGGGGAGACCCAGTACTTC. Amino acid sequence: CAISESGGGETQYF.

The chain employs TRBV2 and TRBJ2-7; 10 nucleotides line up with TRBD1. The V and J ends lost 8 bases and 10 bases, in that order; junction bases with no gene match: 14. This CDR3 comprises 14 residues. Germline loops: CDR1 SNHLY, CDR2 FYNNEI. CDR3 DNA: TGTGCCAGCGGACCGGGACAGGGGAGTTACGGTCAGTACTTC. Residues: CASGPGQGSYGQYF.

This clonotype occurred a few times. The chain couples TRBV4-1 to TRBJ2-5; D is perhaps TRBD1 (5 bases). Germline CDR1 is MGHRA and CDR2 is YSYEKL. V lost 4 bases to trimming and J lost 1 base, with 16 bases between them. This CDR3 is built from 16 residues. The CDR3 DNA reads TGCGCCAGCAGCCGCAACAGGATACTCACCCAAGAGACCCAGTACTTC. Translated: CASSRNRILTQETQYF.

The chain is built from TRBV7-9 and TRBJ2-3; 10 bases map to TRBD2. This CDR3 comprises 16 residues. CDR1 SEHNR and CDR2 FQNEAQ come from the germline V gene (reference sequence). Trimming cost V 9 bases and J 3 bases; bases outside gene matches: 12. The DNA for the CDR3 is TGTGCCAGTGGCGGAATCCTAGCGGGAGTAACAGATACGCAGTATTTT. Its translation is CASGGILAGVTDTQYF. The entire variable domain, with the rest obtained from reference TRBV7-9 and TRBJ2-3, is as follows: DTGVSQNPRHKITKRGQNVTFRCDPISEHNRLYWYRQTLGQGPEFLTYFQNEAQLEKSRLLSDRFSAERPKGSFSTLEIQRTEQGDSAMYLCASGGILAGVTDTQYFGPGTRLTVL.

The table lists this clonotype with a few counts. V usage is TRBV9 and J usage is TRBJ2-2, with 9 bases aligning to TRBD2. The junction had 7 bases not matched to a gene; V was cut back by 4 bases and J by 0 bases. The CDR3 contains 17 residues. CDR1 SGDLS and CDR2 YYNGEE come from the germline V gene. The CDR3 spells CASSLLSGSPNTGELFF. The CDR3, as DNA: TGTGCCAGCAGCCTGCTTAGCGGGAGCCCGAACACCGGGGAGCTGTTTTTT. The full variable domain, in which reference TRBV9 and TRBJ2-2 provide the parts outside the CDR3, is DSGVTQTPKHLITATGQRVTLRCSPRSGDLSVYWYQQSLDQGLQFLIQYYNGEERAKGNILERFSAQQFPDLHSELNLSSLELGDSALYFCASSLLSGSPNTGELFFGEGSRLTVL.

This clonotype was seen a handful of times. The V gene is TRBV3-1, the J gene TRBJ1-1; D unresolved. CDR1 is LGHDT, CDR2 YNNKEL, per germline (reference sequence). The V and J ends lost 5 bases and 1 base respectively, with 14 bases between them. This CDR3 spans 15 amino acids. CDR3 sequence reads: CASSSLPVRNTEAFF. The CDR3 DNA reads TGTGCCAGCAGCTCCCTTCCGGTGAGGAACACTGAAGCTTTCTTT.

V gene TRBV24-1 combines with J gene TRBJ1-5; D perhaps matches TRBD1 (5 bases). V was trimmed by 3 bases and J by 6 bases, leaving 8 bases between them. This CDR3 region has 13 residues. Germline loops: CDR1 KGHDR, CDR2 SFDVKD. The CDR3 is CATSDGGGQPQHF. CDR3 in DNA: TGTGCCACCAGTGATGGGGGAGGTCAGCCCCAGCATTTT.

This clonotype was found a few times. The chain has TRBV7-9 and TRBJ2-5; D remains unclear. The CDR3 has 15 amino acids. CDR1 and CDR2 (germline): SEHNR, FQNEAQ (reference sequence). V lost 1 base to trimming and J lost 5 bases, with 14 bases between them. The CDR3 here is CASSLGRVIGETQYF. The CDR3 bases are TGTGCCAGCAGCTTAGGAAGGGTCATTGGGGAGACCCAGTACTTC.

CDR3: CASSYLAGLPWGEQYF. The CDR3 region has the DNA TGTGCCAGCAGTTACCTAGCGGGTCTTCCATGGGGCGAGCAGTACTTC. The genes are TRBV6-5 and TRBJ2-7; 8 positions match TRBD2. The germline V gene encodes CDR1 MNHEY and CDR2 SVGAGI. CDR3 length equals 16 residues. Trimming cost V 2 bases and J 6 bases; bases outside gene matches: 12.

This chain links TRBV6-2 or TRBV6-3 with TRBJ1-5, with 7 bases that match TRBD1. CDR1 and CDR2 (germline): MNHEY, SVGEGT. The trim removed 5 bases at V and 1 base at J, leaving 2 bases unmatched. The CDR3 has 14 residues. CDR3 region: CASSRDRSNQPQHF. DNA of the CDR3: TGTGCCAGCAGTCGGGACAGAAGCAATCAGCCCCAGCATTTT.

The V and J genes are TRBV5-1 and TRBJ2-4, with D maybe TRBD1 (6 bases). This CDR3 region has 15 residues. Germline V lookup: CDR1 SGHRS, CDR2 YFSETQ. V lost 2 bases and J lost 1, with 10 bases in between. CDR3 bases: TGCGCCAGCAGCTTCGATCAGGGGGCCAAAAACATTCAGTACTTC. Its translation is CASSFDQGAKNIQYF.

This clonotype was picked up a small number of times. J is TRBJ2-5 and V is TRBV25-1; tentatively, D is TRBD1 (6 bases). Germline CDR1 reads MGHDK; CDR2 reads SYGVNS. V was shortened by 3 bases and J by 2 bases, with 10 bases between the two germline ends. This CDR3 is 14 amino acids long. The CDR3 nucleotides read TGTGCCAGCAGTGATACTGGACAGCAAGAGACCCAGTACTTC. Amino acids: CASSDTGQQETQYF.

This clonotype was counted many times. The chain links TRBV7-9 to TRBJ2-3; perhaps TRBD2 as D (5 bases). This CDR3 comprises 14 residues. V lost 6 bases to trimming and J lost 2 bases, with 12 bases between them. In germline, CDR1 is SEHNR, CDR2 FQNEAQ (reference sequence). CDR3 sequence (DNA): TGTGCCAGCAGGGTACAGCGGTACACAGATACGCAGTATTTT. It yields the protein CASRVQRYTDTQYF.

The chain is built from TRBV5-1 and TRBJ1-1; maybe TRBD1 (5 bases). The CDR3 covers 16 residues. The V end lost 0 bases, the J end lost 6 bases, and 18 bases lay between the germline ends. Per germline, CDR1 SGHRS and CDR2 YFSETQ. As DNA, the CDR3 is TGCGCCAGCAGCTTGGCCCTCAGCGGGGGATTCCCTGAAGCTTTCTTT. Its translation: CASSLALSGGFPEAFF.

This rearrangement joins TRBV4-3 to TRBJ2-7; perhaps TRBD1 as D (5 bases). V gave up 4 bases and J gave up 2 bases, with 9 bases separating them. CDR1 is LGHNA, CDR2 YSLEER, per germline. The CDR3 is made up of 13 amino acids. In DNA, the CDR3 is TGCGCCAGCAGCCCGGACATACCCTACGAGCAGTACTTC. Amino acid sequence: CASSPDIPYEQYF.

Regarding this clonotype: No conserved phenylalanine or tryptophan ends this CDR3, so it is likely a read error. The chain recombines TRBV12-3 or TRBV12-4 with TRBJ1-2, with a weak D call TRBD1 (5 bases). Between the trimmed V and J ends, which lost 6 bases and 4 bases, there was a span of 24 bases. The CDR3 is 17 amino acids. The CDR3 loop reads CASSSSSDSPRFYGYTS. In DNA, the CDR3 is TGTGCCAGCAGCTCATCCTCCGACAGCCCTAGATTCTATGGCTACACCTCC.